This TCR beta chain was sequenced during a study of cytomegalovirus exposure and HLA in healthy donors. Overall study results and limits: In vitro confirmation showed three CMV-associated chains to be CMV antigen specific. Analyzed later, most CMV-associated TCR beta chains appeared HLA-restricted.

CDR3 length: 17 residues. V lost 2 bases to trimming and J lost 2 bases, with 16 bases between them. The germline V gene encodes CDR1 KGHSH and CDR2 LQKENI. Primers for the PCR totalled 60 Vbeta and 13 Jbeta. Sequencing used immunoSEQ multiplex PCR; TCRdb keeps in-frame clones, though not all of them. The sample shows fewer than 100,000 clones, around three quarters of them seen only once. As concerns this clone: What it binds is unknown.

The source is a male donor in good health and CMV-seronegative. The chain couples TRBV18 to TRBJ1-5; TRBD1 is a possible D gene (5 bases). The sample consisted of PBMCs. CDR3 coding DNA: TGTGCCAGCTCACCAGGCATACTCGGGGGAGGCAATCAGCCCCAGCATTTT. This gives the protein CASSPGILGGGNQPQHF.